The next 31 T cell receptor beta chains were all read from a single sample in a study of beta chain features in type 1 diabetes. Expressed TCRB transcripts got sequenced, as all isolated RNA was reverse transcribed. Here immunoSEQ multiplex PCR was the method, and the copy in TCRdb shows in-frame clones only, minus some. The repertoire includes tens of thousands of clones, about three fifths of them detected once, and about 2.2% sits in the top ten. Sequenced sample: Tregs from blood. All receptors come from a woman younger than 30 in good health.

The V call is TRBV4-2, the J call TRBJ1-4; D not certain. Per the germline V gene, CDR1 is LGHNA and CDR2 is YNFKEQ. This CDR3 is 16 amino acids long. Trimming took 0 bases from V and 8 from J, leaving 16 bases between them. The CDR3 loop is CASSQERPRAGEKLFF. DNA for the CDR3: TGTGCCAGCAGCCAAGAAAGGCCGAGGGCTGGGGAAAAACTGTTTTTT.

V gene TRBV5-1 combines with J gene TRBJ1-1, with no clear D. The germline V and J ends were trimmed by 0 bases and 0 bases, with 15 bases remaining between them. Germline V gene sequence: CDR1 SGHRS, CDR2 YFSETQ. The CDR3 has 17 amino acids. DNA for the CDR3: TGCGCCAGCAGCTTGGGATTTCAAAGCGATATGAACACTGAAGCTTTCTTT. Translated: CASSLGFQSDMNTEAFF.

This clone is classed as medium-sized. The V and J genes are TRBV7-2 and TRBJ2-1; 8 nucleotides agree with TRBD1. The CDR3 is 15 residues long. V was pared by 5 bases and J by 7 bases, with 10 bases of the junction left unmatched. Germline V lookup: CDR1 SGHTA, CDR2 FQGNSA. CDR3 DNA: TGTGCCAGCAGCCCTATAAGGACAGGGAATAATGAGCAGTTCTTC. It specifies CASSPIRTGNNEQFF. Filled out from reference TRBV7-2 and TRBJ2-1, the complete variable domain reads GAGVSQSPSNKVTEKGKDVELRCDPISGHTALYWYRQSLGQGLEFLIYFQGNSAPDKSGLPSDRFSAERTGGSVSTLTIQRTQQEDSAVYLCASSPIRTGNNEQFFGPGTRLTVL.

The chain recombines TRBV30 with TRBJ2-1, with 11 bases matching TRBD2. CDR3 length: 15 residues. With V trimmed by 2 bases and J by 9 bases, 9 bases remained unmatched. Germline V CDR1 and CDR2: GTSNPN, SVGIG (reference sequence). The CDR3 protein is CAWSLAGGPSGEQFF. The DNA for the CDR3 is TGTGCCTGGAGTTTAGCGGGGGGGCCTTCCGGTGAGCAGTTCTTC.

The rearrangement joins TRBV6-5 to TRBJ2-1; D might be TRBD2 (5 bases). Germline CDR1 and CDR2: MNHEY and SVGAGI. Trimming took off 7 bases at V and 6 bases at J, with 13 bases between the two ends. The CDR3 runs 13 residues. This CDR3 reads CASKQSGSNEQFF. In nucleotides, the CDR3 is TGTGCCAGCAAGCAGAGCGGAAGCAATGAGCAGTTCTTC.

The V call is TRBV2, the J call TRBJ1-2; TRBD1 agrees at 10 bases. The ends lost 5 bases at V and 3 bases at J; junction bases unmatched: 3. The CDR3 has 14 amino acids. Germline V CDR1 and CDR2: SNHLY, FYNNEI. CDR3 bases: TGTGCCAGCAGTCCGGACAGGGGGGACTATGGCTACACCTTC. Its protein is CASSPDRGDYGYTF.

A few counts support this clone. The V and J genes are TRBV15 and TRBJ1-1; 8 bases agree with TRBD1. This CDR3 has 14 residues. With 1 base clipped from V and 6 bases from J, the junction kept 4 bases outside the gene matches. Germline lookup yields CDR1 LNHNV and CDR2 YYDKDF (reference sequence). The CDR3 nucleotides read TGTGCCACCAGCAGAGCAGGGGGCCGGGCTGAAGCTTTCTTT. Residues: CATSRAGGRAEAFF. The full variable domain, in which reference TRBV15 and TRBJ1-1 provide the parts outside the CDR3, is DAMVIQNPRYQVTQFGKPVTLSCSQTLNHNVMYWYQQKSSQAPKLLFHYYDKDFNNEADTPDNFQSRRPNTSFCFLDIRSPGLGDTAMYLCATSRAGGRAEAFFGQGTRLTVV.

This clone has only a few counts. The chain has TRBV7-6 and TRBJ2-1; 8 bases are shared with TRBD2. V lost 5 bases and J lost 12; bases outside the gene matches: 18. The CDR3 length is 16 residues. The V gene's germline CDR1 is SGHVS and CDR2 FNYEAQ. The chain's CDR3 is CASSAIAGTPRSGQFF. CDR3 nucleotide sequence: TGTGCCAGCAGCGCCATAGCGGGAACCCCCAGATCCGGGCAGTTCTTC.

This clone was seen a single time. The chain is built from TRBV23-1 and TRBJ2-7; TRBD1 matches 10 bases. TRBV23-1 falls under the ORF class, with uncertain function. This CDR3 comprises 17 residues. With 1 base clipped from V and 2 bases from J, the junction kept 8 bases outside the gene matches. CDR3 sequence (DNA): TGCGCCAGCAGTCAATGGGGGACAGGGGAACATCCCTACGAGCAGTACTTC. Amino acids: CASSQWGTGEHPYEQYF.

The chain employs TRBV7-2 and TRBJ1-2; 8 bases are shared with TRBD1. Trimming removed 2 bases from V and 4 bases from J; junction bases left unmatched: 3. In germline, CDR1 is SGHTA, CDR2 FQGNSA. This CDR3 is built from 14 residues. CDR3 sequence reads: CASSLTGGTYGYTF. CDR3 coding DNA: TGTGCCAGCAGCTTAACAGGGGGTACCTATGGCTACACCTTC.

This clone turned up a few times. V gene TRBV7-2 combines with J gene TRBJ1-3; D remains unclear. Germline loops: CDR1 SGHTA, CDR2 FQGNSA. The CDR3 is made up of 16 amino acids. Trimming removed 2 bases at V and 0 bases at J, with 11 bases between. The DNA of the CDR3 is TGTGCCAGCAGCTTAAGCGCGTACGACTCTGGAAACACCATATATTTT. Protein: CASSLSAYDSGNTIYF. The full variable domain, in which reference TRBV7-2 and TRBJ1-3 provide the parts outside the CDR3, is GAGVSQSPSNKVTEKGKDVELRCDPISGHTALYWYRQSLGQGLEFLIYFQGNSAPDKSGLPSDRFSAERTGGSVSTLTIQRTQQEDSAVYLCASSLSAYDSGNTIYFGEGSWLTVV.

CDR3 nucleotide sequence: TGCGCCAGCAGCCAAGGGGGGGGCCAGGGGTACGAGCAGTACTTC. Its protein product is CASSQGGGQGYEQYF. The rearrangement joins TRBV4-3 to TRBJ2-7; perhaps TRBD2 as D (7 bases). Trimming took off 1 base at V and 4 bases at J, with 14 bases between the two ends. CDR1 and CDR2 from the germline V gene are LGHNA and YSLEER. The CDR3 contains 15 residues.

This clone appeared a single time. The chain couples TRBV4-1 to TRBJ1-5; TRBD1 agrees at 8 bases. The CDR3 spans 17 residues. V shed 3 bases and J 0 bases; nucleotides not matched to a gene: 7. Germline CDR1 MGHRA, CDR2 YSYEKL. CDR3 coding DNA: TGCGCCAGCAGCCATCGACAGGGGCCTTATAGCAATCAGCCCCAGCATTTT. It yields the protein CASSHRQGPYSNQPQHF.

The chain carries TRBV18 and TRBJ1-2; D might be TRBD1 (5 bases). The CDR3 runs 13 residues. Per the germline V gene, CDR1 is KGHSH and CDR2 is LQKENI. The ends were cut back, 0 bases at V and 8 bases at J, with 10 bases in the middle. CDR3 loop: CASSPPRAGGYTF. Written as DNA, the CDR3 is TGTGCCAGCTCACCACCCCGGGCAGGGGGCTACACCTTC.

The V call is TRBV5-5, the J call TRBJ2-7; D unclear. Deletions cut 3 bases from V and 3 bases from J, with 16 bases between. Germline CDR1 reads SGHKS; CDR2 reads YYEKEE (reference sequence). The CDR3 consists of 15 residues. The CDR3, as DNA: TGTGCCAGCAGCTATATGATGCAGGCGATCTACGAGCAGTACTTC. This codes for CASSYMMQAIYEQYF.

This clone was detected a few times. The rearrangement links TRBV6-6 to TRBJ2-3; 8 positions match TRBD2. Germline CDR1 is MNHNY and CDR2 is SVGAGI (reference sequence). The CDR3 loop spans 16 amino acids. V shed 5 bases, J shed 1 base, and the junction held 8 bases outside the gene matches. The CDR3 region has the DNA TGTGCCAGCAGTGGCTCTAGCGGGTGGGGCACAGATACGCAGTATTTT. This codes for CASSGSSGWGTDTQYF.

The chain has TRBV9 and TRBJ2-1, with TRBD1 as a possible D gene (5 bases). The germline V gene encodes CDR1 SGDLS and CDR2 YYNGEE. Trimming removed 0 bases from V and 4 bases from J, with 8 bases in between. The CDR3 sequence is 14 residues long. The CDR3 bases are TGTGCCAGCAGCGTAGGACAGCCGTACAATGAGCAGTTCTTC. Translation gives CASSVGQPYNEQFF.

V and J are TRBV2 and TRBJ1-4; 12 nucleotides align to TRBD1. V was clipped by 6 bases and J by 8 bases; unmatched bases: 10. Looked up from germline, CDR1 is SNHLY and CDR2 is FYNNEI. The length of the CDR3 is 16 residues. In nucleotides, the CDR3 is TGTGCCAGCAGCGGATCGACGGGACAGGGGGCAGAAAAACTGTTTTTT. The encoded protein is CASSGSTGQGAEKLFF.

The V call is TRBV5-1, the J call TRBJ2-2; 9 bases map to TRBD1. The CDR3 length is 16 residues. Germline CDR1 and CDR2: SGHRS and YFSETQ. The ends lost 4 bases at V and 6 bases at J; junction bases unmatched: 10. CDR3 DNA sequence: TGCGCCAGCAGCCCCCGTCCCGGGACAGGGTCCGGGGAGCTGTTTTTT. Translated, it gives CASSPRPGTGSGELFF.

The CDR3 is CASSLDRENTEAFF. In nucleotides, the CDR3 is TGTGCCAGCAGCTTAGACAGGGAGAACACTGAAGCTTTCTTT. The rearrangement links TRBV7-9 to TRBJ1-1; D is perhaps TRBD1 (6 bases). V was cut by 1 base and J by 1 base, with 7 bases left in between. The CDR3 totals 14 residues. Germline V lookup: CDR1 SEHNR, CDR2 FQNEAQ (reference sequence).

The chain joins TRBV6-5 to TRBJ2-6; D not certain. This CDR3 is 15 amino acids long. Trimming removed 0 bases at V and 0 bases at J, with 3 bases between. Germline V gene lookup returns CDR1 MNHEY and CDR2 SVGAGI. CDR3 nucleotides: TGTGCCAGCAGTTACTCTTACTCTGGGGCCAACGTCCTGACTTTC. This sequence encodes CASSYSYSGANVLTF.

The rearrangement joins TRBV5-4 to TRBJ2-2, with a tentative D call TRBD1 (6 bases). Germline assignment: CDR1 SGHNT and CDR2 YYREEE (reference sequence). V dropped 1 base and J dropped 3 bases, with 13 bases sitting between them. The CDR3 spans 16 residues. The CDR3 loop is CASSLSGTSYTGELFF. The CDR3 DNA sequence: TGTGCCAGCAGCTTGTCTGGGACATCTTACACCGGGGAGCTGTTTTTT. Based on the CDR3 plus reference TRBV5-4 and TRBJ2-2, the full variable domain is ETGVTQSPTHLIKTRGQQVTLRCSSQSGHNTVSWYQQALGQGPQFIFQYYREEENGRGNFPPRFSGLQFPNYSSELNVNALELDDSALYLCASSLSGTSYTGELFFGEGSRLTVL.

The rearrangement uses TRBV5-1 and TRBJ1-1; tentative D call: TRBD1 (6 bases). Germline V gene lookup returns CDR1 SGHRS and CDR2 YFSETQ. This CDR3 is built from 13 residues. V lost 3 bases, J lost 1 base, and 7 bases lay in between. In DNA, the CDR3 is TGCGCCAGCAGCTCGACAGGGAACACTGAAGCTTTCTTT. Residues: CASSSTGNTEAFF.

The chain is built from TRBV5-1 and TRBJ2-6, with D unclear. Trimming cost V 4 bases and J 0 bases, with 8 bases left between them. Looked up from germline, CDR1 is SGHRS and CDR2 is YFSETQ. The CDR3 loop spans 15 amino acids. CDR3 nucleotides: TGCGCCAGCAGCCCCCAGTCCTCTGGGGCCAACGTCCTGACTTTC. Protein product: CASSPQSSGANVLTF.

The chain joins TRBV5-6 to TRBJ2-3; tentatively, D is TRBD1 (6 bases). The CDR3 contains 16 residues. Germline CDR1 and CDR2: SGHDT and YYEEEE. The ends were cut back, 3 bases at V and 0 bases at J, with 14 bases in the middle. For the CDR3, the DNA is TGTGCCAGCAGCTGGGGGCAGGGCACTAGCACAGATACGCAGTATTTT. Amino acids: CASSWGQGTSTDTQYF.

This clone occurred a few times. The rearrangement joins TRBV6-6 to TRBJ1-6; D gene unclear. The CDR3 is 13 residues long. Trimming removed 5 bases from V and 7 bases from J, with 9 bases in between. Germline values: CDR1 MNHNY, CDR2 SVGAGI (reference sequence). The CDR3 is CASSQEENSPLHF. CDR3 coding DNA: TGTGCCAGCAGTCAAGAGGAAAATTCACCCCTCCACTTT.

The chain combines TRBV2 with TRBJ2-1, with 10 bases lining up with TRBD2. Germline CDR1 reads SNHLY; CDR2 reads FYNNEI. The CDR3 consists of 14 residues. The V and J ends lost 7 bases and 7 bases, in that order; junction bases with no gene match: 7. The CDR3 DNA reads as TGTGCCAGCACCTGGGGACTAGCGAGGAATGAGCAGTTCTTC. Protein: CASTWGLARNEQFF.

The chain joins TRBV6-1 to TRBJ2-6; 7 nucleotides align to TRBD1. V lost 4 bases and J lost 1; bases outside the gene matches: 10. The CDR3 has 18 residues. Per the germline V gene, CDR1 is MNHNS and CDR2 is SASEGT. CDR3 nucleotides: TGTGCCAGCAGTGTTCCCGGGCAGGGGGTTTCTGGGGCCAACGTCCTGACTTTC. It specifies CASSVPGQGVSGANVLTF.

V and J are TRBV30 and TRBJ2-5; 7 bases map to TRBD2. Gene TRBJ2-7 matches the end of the DNA better, so the J call may be wrong. The CDR3 spans 13 residues. The germline gives CDR1 GTSNPN, CDR2 SVGIG (reference sequence). As DNA, the CDR3 is TGTGCCTGGAGAGGTGCGGGAGATGTCGAGCAGTACTTC. Its protein is CAWRGAGDVEQYF.

This sequence joins TRBV7-2 and TRBJ1-4; D might be TRBD1 (5 bases). Deletions cut 5 bases from V and 4 bases from J, with 14 bases between. Germline V gene lookup returns CDR1 SGHTA and CDR2 FQGNSA. This CDR3 is built from 15 residues. Written as DNA, the CDR3 is TGTGCCAGCAGCCTCGTGGGGGGGTATAATGAAAAACTGTTTTTT. Translated, it gives CASSLVGGYNEKLFF.

J is TRBJ2-5 and V is TRBV7-9, with 7 bases identical to TRBD1. V was clipped by 0 bases and J by 2 bases; unmatched bases: 3. Germline V gene data show CDR1 as SEHNR and CDR2 as FQNEAQ (reference sequence). The CDR3 totals 15 residues. The CDR3 coding sequence is TGTGCCAGCAGCTTAGCGGGGACAGTGCAAGAGACCCAGTACTTC. Amino acid sequence: CASSLAGTVQETQYF. The whole variable domain, remainder taken from reference TRBV7-9 and TRBJ2-5, is DTGVSQNPRHKITKRGQNVTFRCDPISEHNRLYWYRQTLGQGPEFLTYFQNEAQLEKSRLLSDRFSAERPKGSFSTLEIQRTEQGDSAMYLCASSLAGTVQETQYFGPGTRLLVL.